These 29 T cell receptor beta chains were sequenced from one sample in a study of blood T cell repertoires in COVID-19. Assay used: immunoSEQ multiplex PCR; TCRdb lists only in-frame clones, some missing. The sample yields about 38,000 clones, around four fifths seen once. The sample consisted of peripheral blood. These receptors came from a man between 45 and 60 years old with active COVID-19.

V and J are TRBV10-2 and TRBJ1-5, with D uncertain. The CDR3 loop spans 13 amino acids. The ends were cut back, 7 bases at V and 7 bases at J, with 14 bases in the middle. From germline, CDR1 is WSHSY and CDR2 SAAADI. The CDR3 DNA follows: TGCGCCAGCACAATGGGTTCGGGGCAGCCCCAGCATTTT. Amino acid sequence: CASTMGSGQPQHF.

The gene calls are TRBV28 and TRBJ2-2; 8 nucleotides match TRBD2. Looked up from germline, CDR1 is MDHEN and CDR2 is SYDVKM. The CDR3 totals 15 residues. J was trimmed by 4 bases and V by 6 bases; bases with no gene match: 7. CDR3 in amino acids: CASSPGGGGTGELFF. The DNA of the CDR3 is TGTGCCAGCAGCCCCGGGGGGGGTGGCACCGGGGAGCTGTTTTTT.

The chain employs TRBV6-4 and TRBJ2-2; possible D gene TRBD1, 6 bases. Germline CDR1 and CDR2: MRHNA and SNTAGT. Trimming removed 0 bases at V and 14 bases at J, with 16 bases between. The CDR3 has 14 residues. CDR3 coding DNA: TGTGCCAGCAGTGACTCCGTGGGGGCTATCAAACTGTTTTTT. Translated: CASSDSVGAIKLFF.

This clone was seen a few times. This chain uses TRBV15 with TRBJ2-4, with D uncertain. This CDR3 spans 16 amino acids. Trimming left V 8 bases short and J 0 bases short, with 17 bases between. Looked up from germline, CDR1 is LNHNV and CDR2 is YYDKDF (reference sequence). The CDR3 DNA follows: TGTGCCACCTCGATGCCCGGTGAACTAGCCAAAAACATTCAGTACTTC. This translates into CATSMPGELAKNIQYF.

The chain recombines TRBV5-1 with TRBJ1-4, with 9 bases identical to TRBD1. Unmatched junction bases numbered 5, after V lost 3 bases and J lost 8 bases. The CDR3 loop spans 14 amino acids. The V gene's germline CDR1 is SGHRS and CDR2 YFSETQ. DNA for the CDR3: TGCGCCAGCAGCTCAGGGACAGGGAGGGAAAAACTGTTTTTT. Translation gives CASSSGTGREKLFF.

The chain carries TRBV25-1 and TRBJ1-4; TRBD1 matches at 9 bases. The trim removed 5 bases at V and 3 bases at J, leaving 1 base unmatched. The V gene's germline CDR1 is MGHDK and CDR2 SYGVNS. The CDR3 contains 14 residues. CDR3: CASSRQGANEKLFF. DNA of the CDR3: TGTGCCAGCAGTCGACAGGGGGCTAATGAAAAACTGTTTTTT.

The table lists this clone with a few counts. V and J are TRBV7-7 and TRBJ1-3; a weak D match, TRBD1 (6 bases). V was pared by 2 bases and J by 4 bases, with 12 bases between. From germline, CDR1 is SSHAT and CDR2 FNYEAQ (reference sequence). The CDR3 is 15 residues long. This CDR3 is CASSLPPGDGNTIYF. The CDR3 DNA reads TGTGCCAGCAGCTTACCTCCAGGGGACGGAAACACCATATATTTT.

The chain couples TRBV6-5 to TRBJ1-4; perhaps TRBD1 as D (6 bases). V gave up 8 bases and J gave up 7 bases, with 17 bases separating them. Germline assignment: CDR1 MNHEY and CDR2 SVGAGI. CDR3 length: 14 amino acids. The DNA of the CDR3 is TGTGCCAGCGGCGGGGGGCGAGTGAGTGAAAAACTGTTTTTT. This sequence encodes CASGGGRVSEKLFF.

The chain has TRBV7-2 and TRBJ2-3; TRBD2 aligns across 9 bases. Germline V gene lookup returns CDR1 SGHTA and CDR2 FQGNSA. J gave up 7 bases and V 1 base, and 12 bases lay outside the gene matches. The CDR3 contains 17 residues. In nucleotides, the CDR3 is TGTGCCAGCAGCTTAGATGATCCTAGCGGGACACGTTATACGCAGTATTTT. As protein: CASSLDDPSGTRYTQYF.

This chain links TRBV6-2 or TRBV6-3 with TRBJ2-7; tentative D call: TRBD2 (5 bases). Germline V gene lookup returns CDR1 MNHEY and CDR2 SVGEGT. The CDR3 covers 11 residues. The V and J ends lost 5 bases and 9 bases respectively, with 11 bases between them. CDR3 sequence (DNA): TGTGCCAGCAGTGTCGGGGTCGCGCAGTACTTC. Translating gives CASSVGVAQYF.

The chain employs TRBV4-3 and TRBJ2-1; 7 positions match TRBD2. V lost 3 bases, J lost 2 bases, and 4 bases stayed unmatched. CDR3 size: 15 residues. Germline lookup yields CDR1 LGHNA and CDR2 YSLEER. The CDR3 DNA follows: TGCGCCAGCAGCCAGTCTAGCGGAACCTACAATGAGCAGTTCTTC. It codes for CASSQSSGTYNEQFF.

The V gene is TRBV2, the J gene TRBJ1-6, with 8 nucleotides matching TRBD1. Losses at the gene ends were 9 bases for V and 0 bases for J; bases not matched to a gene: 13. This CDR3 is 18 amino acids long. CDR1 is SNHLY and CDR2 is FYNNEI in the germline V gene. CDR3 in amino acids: CASNPGQEFSSYNSPLHF. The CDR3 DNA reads TGTGCCAGTAATCCGGGACAGGAGTTCAGCTCCTATAATTCACCCCTCCACTTT. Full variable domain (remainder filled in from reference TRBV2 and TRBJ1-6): EPEVTQTPSHQVTQMGQEVILRCVPISNHLYFYWYRQILGQKVEFLVSFYNNEISEKSEIFDDQFSVERPDGSNFTLKIRSTKLEDSAMYFCASNPGQEFSSYNSPLHFGNGTRLTVT.

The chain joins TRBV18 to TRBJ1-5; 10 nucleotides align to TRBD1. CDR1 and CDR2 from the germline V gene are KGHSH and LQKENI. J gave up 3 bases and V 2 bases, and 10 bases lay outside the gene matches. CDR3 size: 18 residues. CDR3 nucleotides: TGTGCCAGCTCACCAAACCGAGTAGGGACAGGGGACAATCAGCCCCAGCATTTT. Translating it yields CASSPNRVGTGDNQPQHF. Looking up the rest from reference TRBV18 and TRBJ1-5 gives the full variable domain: NAGVMQNPRHLVRRRGQEARLRCSPMKGHSHVYWYRQLPEEGLKFMVYLQKENIIDESGMPKERFSAEFPKEGPSILRIQQVVRGDSAAYFCASSPNRVGTGDNQPQHFGDGTRLSIL.

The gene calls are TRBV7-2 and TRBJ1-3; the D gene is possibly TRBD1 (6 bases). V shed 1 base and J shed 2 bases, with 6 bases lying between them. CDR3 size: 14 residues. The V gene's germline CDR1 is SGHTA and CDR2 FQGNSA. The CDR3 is CASSLDRAGNTIYF. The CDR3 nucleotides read TGTGCCAGCAGCTTAGACAGGGCTGGAAACACCATATATTTT. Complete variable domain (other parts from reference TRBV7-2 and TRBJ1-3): GAGVSQSPSNKVTEKGKDVELRCDPISGHTALYWYRQSLGQGLEFLIYFQGNSAPDKSGLPSDRFSAERTGGSVSTLTIQRTQQEDSAVYLCASSLDRAGNTIYFGEGSWLTVV.

Here the CDR3 reads CASSSSSREKGSTDTQYF. CDR3 nucleotides: TGTGCCAGCAGCTCCAGTAGTCGGGAAAAAGGGTCCACAGATACGCAGTATTTT. The V call is TRBV9, the J call TRBJ2-3; maybe TRBD2 (5 bases). The CDR3 runs to 18 residues. V was shortened by 4 bases and J by 2 bases, with 23 bases between the two germline ends. Germline CDR1 SGDLS, CDR2 YYNGEE.

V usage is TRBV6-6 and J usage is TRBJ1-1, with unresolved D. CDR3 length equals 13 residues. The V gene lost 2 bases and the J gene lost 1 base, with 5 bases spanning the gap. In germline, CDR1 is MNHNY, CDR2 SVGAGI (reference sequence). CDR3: CASSYNRNTEAFF. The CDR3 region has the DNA TGTGCCAGCAGTTACAACAGGAACACTGAAGCTTTCTTT.

The chain's CDR3 is CASSRSLARQGTEQYF. CDR3 DNA: TGTGCCAGCAGCCGGAGCCTAGCCCGACAGGGGACCGAGCAGTACTTC. The genes are TRBV3-1 (or the pseudogene TRBV3-2) and TRBJ2-7, with TRBD1 identical over 8 bases. The germline V gene encodes CDR1 LGHDT and CDR2 YNNKEL (reference sequence). V was clipped by 4 bases and J by 6 bases; unmatched bases: 14. The CDR3 spans 16 residues.

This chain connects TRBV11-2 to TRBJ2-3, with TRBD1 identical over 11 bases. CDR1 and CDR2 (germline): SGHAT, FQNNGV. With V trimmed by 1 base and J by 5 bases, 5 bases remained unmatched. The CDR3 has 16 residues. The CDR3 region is CASSLAGQGAGDTQYF. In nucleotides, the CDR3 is TGTGCCAGCAGCTTAGCCGGACAGGGGGCGGGAGATACGCAGTATTTT.

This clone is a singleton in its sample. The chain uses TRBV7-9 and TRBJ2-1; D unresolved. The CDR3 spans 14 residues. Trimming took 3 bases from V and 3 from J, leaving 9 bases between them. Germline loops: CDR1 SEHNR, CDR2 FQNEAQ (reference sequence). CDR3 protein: CASSFGAFYNEQFF. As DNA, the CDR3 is TGTGCCAGCAGCTTTGGAGCCTTCTACAATGAGCAGTTCTTC.

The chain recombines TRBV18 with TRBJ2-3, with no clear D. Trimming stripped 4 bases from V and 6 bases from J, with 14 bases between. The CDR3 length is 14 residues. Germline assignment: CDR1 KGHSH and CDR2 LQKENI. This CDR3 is CASSLDIRADTQYF. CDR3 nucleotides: TGTGCCAGCTCACTCGACATCCGCGCGGATACGCAGTATTTT.

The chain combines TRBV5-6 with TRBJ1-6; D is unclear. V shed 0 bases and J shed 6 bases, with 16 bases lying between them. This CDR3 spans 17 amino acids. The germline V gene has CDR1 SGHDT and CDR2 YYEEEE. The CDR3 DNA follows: TGTGCCAGCAGCTTGGAGGTTAGCGGGTGGATTAATTCACCCCTCCACTTT. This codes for CASSLEVSGWINSPLHF. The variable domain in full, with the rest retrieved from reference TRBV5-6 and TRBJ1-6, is DAGVTQSPTHLIKTRGQQVTLRCSPKSGHDTVSWYQQALGQGPQFIFQYYEEEERQRGNFPDRFSGHQFPNYSSELNVNALLLGDSALYLCASSLEVSGWINSPLHFGNGTRLTVT.

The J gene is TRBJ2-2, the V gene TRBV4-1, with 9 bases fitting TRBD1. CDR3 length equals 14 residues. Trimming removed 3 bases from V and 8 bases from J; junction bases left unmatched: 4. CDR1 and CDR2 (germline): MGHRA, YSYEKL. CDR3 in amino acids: CASSHRDREGELFF. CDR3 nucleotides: TGCGCCAGCAGCCACCGGGACAGGGAGGGGGAGCTGTTTTTT.

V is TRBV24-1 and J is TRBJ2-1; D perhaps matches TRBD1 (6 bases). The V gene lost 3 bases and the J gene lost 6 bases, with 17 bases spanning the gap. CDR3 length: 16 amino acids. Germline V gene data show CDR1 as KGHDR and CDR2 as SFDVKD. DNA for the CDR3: TGTGCCACCAGTGATAAAAACAGGGCGGCTGGCAATGAGCAGTTCTTC. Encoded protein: CATSDKNRAAGNEQFF.

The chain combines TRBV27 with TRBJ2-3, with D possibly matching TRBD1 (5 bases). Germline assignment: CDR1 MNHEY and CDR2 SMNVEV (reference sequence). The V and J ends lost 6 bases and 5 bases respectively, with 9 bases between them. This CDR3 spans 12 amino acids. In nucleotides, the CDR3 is TGTGCCAGCAGCCCTACAGGAGATACGCAGTATTTT. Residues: CASSPTGDTQYF.

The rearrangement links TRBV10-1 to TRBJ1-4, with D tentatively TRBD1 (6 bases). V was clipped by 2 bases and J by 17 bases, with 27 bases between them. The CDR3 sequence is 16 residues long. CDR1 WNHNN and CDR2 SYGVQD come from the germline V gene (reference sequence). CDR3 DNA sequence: TGCGCCAGCAGTGAGGGCCTTGCGAAACTCTGGCAGGGGTTTTTTTTT. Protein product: CASSEGLAKLWQGFFF.

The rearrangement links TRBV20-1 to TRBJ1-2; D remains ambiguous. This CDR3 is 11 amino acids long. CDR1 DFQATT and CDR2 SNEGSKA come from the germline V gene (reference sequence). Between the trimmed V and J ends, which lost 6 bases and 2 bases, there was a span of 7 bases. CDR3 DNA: TGCAGTGCAGCGGACAACTATGGCTACACCTTC. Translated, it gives CSAADNYGYTF.

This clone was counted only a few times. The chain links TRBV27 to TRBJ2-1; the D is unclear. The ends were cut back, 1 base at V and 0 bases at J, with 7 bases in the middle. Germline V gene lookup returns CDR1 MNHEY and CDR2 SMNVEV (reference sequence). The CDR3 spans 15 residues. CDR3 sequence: CASSLFASSYNEQFF. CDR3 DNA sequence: TGTGCCAGCAGTTTATTTGCTAGCTCCTACAATGAGCAGTTCTTC.

The CDR3 DNA reads TGTGCCAGCAGCAAGGGAGCTGGAAACACCATATATTTT. Translating it yields CASSKGAGNTIYF. The V call is TRBV21-1, the J call TRBJ1-3. TRBV21-1 constitutes a pseudogene. The CDR3 contains 13 residues.

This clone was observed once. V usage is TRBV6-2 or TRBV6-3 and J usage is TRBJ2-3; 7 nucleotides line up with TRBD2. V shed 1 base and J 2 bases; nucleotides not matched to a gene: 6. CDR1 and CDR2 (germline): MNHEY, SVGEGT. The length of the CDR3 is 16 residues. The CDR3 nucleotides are TGTGCCAGCAGTTACTGGGAGGGCTTCCCCACAGATACGCAGTATTTT. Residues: CASSYWEGFPTDTQYF.